This T cell receptor (beta chain) derives from a study of T cell responses to AZD1222 COVID-19 vaccine. On the study more broadly: Timing groups of about 4 and about 12 weeks for second doses were pooled. The study's findings and limits: Spike-specific TCR breadth and depth were elevated following two AZD1222 doses. Repertoires were sampled only after the peak T cell response. Variant regions that are unmutated are reportedly the target of nearly half of spike-specific TCRs.

The data were produced by immunoSEQ multiplex PCR, yet TCRdb's version contains in-frame clones alone and is incomplete. The table includes some 140,000 clones, 92% detected once. A word on this clone: Antigen unknown.

Sequencing used peripheral blood, obtained on day 0 of AZD1222 vaccination. The origin of this receptor is an adult in good health.

The CDR3 reads CASSLRTAYNEQFF. As DNA, the CDR3 is TGCGCCAGCAGCTTGAGGACAGCCTACAATGAGCAGTTCTTC. The rearrangement joins TRBV5-1 to TRBJ2-1, with D possibly being TRBD1 (6 bases). The CDR3 totals 14 residues. The germline V gene has CDR1 SGHRS and CDR2 YFSETQ. The ends were cut back, 1 base at V and 2 bases at J, with 7 bases in the middle. The whole variable domain, filled in from reference TRBV5-1 and TRBJ2-1, reads KAGVTQTPRYLIKTRGQQVTLSCSPISGHRSVSWYQQTPGQGLQFLFEYFSETQRNKGNFPGRFSGRQFSNSRSEMNVSTLELGDSALYLCASSLRTAYNEQFFGPGTRLTVL.